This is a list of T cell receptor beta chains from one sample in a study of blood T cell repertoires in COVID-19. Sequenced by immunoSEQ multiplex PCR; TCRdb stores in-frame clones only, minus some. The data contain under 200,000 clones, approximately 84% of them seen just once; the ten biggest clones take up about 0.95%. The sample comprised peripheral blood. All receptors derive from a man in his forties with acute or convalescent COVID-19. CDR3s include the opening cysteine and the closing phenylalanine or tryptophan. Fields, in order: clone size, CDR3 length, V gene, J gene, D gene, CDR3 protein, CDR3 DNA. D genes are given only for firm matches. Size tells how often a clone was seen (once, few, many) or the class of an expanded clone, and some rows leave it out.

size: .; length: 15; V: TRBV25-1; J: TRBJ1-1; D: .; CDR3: CASRPPRRGNTEAFF; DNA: TGTGCCAGCAGACCCCCTAGGAGGGGGAACACTGAAGCTTTCTTT
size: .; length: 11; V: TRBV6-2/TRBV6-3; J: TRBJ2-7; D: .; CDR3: CASSQQFEQYF; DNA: TGTGCCAGCAGTCAACAGTTCGAGCAGTACTTC
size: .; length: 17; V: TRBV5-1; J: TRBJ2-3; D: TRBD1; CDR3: CASSSVETGGLTDTQYF; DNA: TGCGCCAGCAGCTCAGTAGAGACAGGGGGCCTCACAGATACGCAGTATTTT
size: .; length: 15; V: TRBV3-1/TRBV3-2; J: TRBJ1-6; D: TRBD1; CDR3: CASSPTGVRRSPLHF; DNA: TGTGCCAGCAGCCCCACAGGGGTAAGGCGGTCACCCCTCCACTTT
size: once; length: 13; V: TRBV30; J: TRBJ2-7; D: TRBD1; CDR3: CAWSVVQGNEQYF; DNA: TGTGCCTGGAGTGTTGTACAGGGGAACGAGCAGTACTTC
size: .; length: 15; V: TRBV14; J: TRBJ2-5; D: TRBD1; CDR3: CASSPLGQGGETQYF; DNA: TGTGCCAGCAGCCCACTGGGACAGGGGGGAGAGACCCAGTACTTC
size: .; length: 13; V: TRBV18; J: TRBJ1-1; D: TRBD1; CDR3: CASSTNRGTEAFF; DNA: TGTGCCAGCTCAACGAACAGGGGTACTGAAGCTTTCTTT
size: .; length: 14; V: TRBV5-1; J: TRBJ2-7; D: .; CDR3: CASKESGANDEQYF; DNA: TGCGCCAGCAAGGAGTCTGGGGCGAACGACGAGCAGTACTTC
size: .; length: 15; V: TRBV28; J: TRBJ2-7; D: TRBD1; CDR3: CASRTPGTGGYEQYF; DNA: TGTGCCAGCAGGACCCCCGGGACAGGGGGGTACGAGCAGTACTTC
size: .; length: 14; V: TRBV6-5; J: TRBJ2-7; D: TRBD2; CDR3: CASRTSGGAYEQYF; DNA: TGTGCCAGCAGAACTAGCGGGGGGGCCTACGAGCAGTACTTC
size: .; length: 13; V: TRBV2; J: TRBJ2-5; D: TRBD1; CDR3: CASSTDRDGTQYF; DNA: TGTGCCAGCAGTACCGACAGGGATGGGACCCAGTACTTC
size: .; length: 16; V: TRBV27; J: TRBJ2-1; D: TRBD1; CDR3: CASSLGRGTGGPEQFF; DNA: TGTGCCAGCAGTTTAGGTAGGGGGACAGGGGGACCTGAGCAGTTCTTC
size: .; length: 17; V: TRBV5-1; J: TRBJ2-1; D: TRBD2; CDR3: CASSWRPGGSSYNEQFF; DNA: TGCGCCAGCAGCTGGAGACCGGGGGGGAGCTCCTACAATGAGCAGTTCTTC
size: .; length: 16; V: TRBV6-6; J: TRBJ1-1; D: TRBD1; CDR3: CASSSKPGQRNTEAFF; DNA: TGTGCCAGCAGCTCGAAACCGGGACAGAGGAACACTGAAGCTTTCTTT
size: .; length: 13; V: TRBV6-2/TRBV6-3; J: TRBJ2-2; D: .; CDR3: CASSYNEVGELFF; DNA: TGTGCCAGCAGTTACAACGAGGTTGGGGAGCTGTTTTTT
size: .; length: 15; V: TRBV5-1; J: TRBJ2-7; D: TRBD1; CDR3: CASSLGGDRAIEQYF; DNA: TGCGCCAGCAGCTTGGGTGGGGACAGGGCTATCGAGCAGTACTTC
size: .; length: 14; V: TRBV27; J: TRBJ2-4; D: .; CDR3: CASSLYSSKNIQYF; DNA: TGTGCCAGCAGTTTATATTCCAGCAAAAACATTCAGTACTTC
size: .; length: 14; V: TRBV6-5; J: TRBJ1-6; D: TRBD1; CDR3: CASSFYRGSSPLHF; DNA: TGTGCCAGCAGTTTTTACAGGGGGTCCTCACCCCTCCACTTT
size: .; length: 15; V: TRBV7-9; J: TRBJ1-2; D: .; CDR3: CASSLVGGARYGYTF; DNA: TGTGCCAGCAGCCTCGTCGGGGGGGCGAGGTATGGCTACACCTTC
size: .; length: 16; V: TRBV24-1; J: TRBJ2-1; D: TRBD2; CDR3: CATSDPSGGGYNEQFF; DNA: TGTGCCACCAGTGATCCTAGCGGGGGGGGTTACAATGAGCAGTTCTTC
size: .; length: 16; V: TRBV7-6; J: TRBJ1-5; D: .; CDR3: CASSLDTAYSNQPQHF; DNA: TGTGCCAGCAGCTTAGACACAGCATATAGCAATCAGCCCCAGCATTTT